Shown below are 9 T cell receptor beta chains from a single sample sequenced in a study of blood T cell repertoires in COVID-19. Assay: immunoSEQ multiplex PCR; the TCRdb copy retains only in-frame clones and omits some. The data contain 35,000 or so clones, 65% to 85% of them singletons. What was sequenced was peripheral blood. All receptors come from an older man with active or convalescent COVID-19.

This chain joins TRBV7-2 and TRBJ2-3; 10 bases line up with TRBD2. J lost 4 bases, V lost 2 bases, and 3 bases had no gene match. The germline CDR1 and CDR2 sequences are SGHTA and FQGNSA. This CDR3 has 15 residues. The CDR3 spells CASSLLLAGADTQYF. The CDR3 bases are TGTGCCAGCAGCTTACTGCTAGCGGGGGCAGATACGCAGTATTTT.

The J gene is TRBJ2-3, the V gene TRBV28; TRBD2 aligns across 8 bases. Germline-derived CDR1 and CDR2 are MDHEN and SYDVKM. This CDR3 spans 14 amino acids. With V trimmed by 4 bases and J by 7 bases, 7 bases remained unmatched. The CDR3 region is CASSWAGGGYTQYF. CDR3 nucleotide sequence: TGTGCCAGCAGTTGGGCGGGGGGTGGATATACGCAGTATTTT.

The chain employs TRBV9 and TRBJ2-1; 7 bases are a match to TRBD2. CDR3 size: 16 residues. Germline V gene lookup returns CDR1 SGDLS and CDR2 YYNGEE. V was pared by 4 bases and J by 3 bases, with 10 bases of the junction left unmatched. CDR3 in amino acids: CASSTTGGGLYNEQFF. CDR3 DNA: TGTGCCAGCAGCACGACGGGGGGAGGGCTCTACAATGAGCAGTTCTTC. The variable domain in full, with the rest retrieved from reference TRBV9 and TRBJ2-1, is DSGVTQTPKHLITATGQRVTLRCSPRSGDLSVYWYQQSLDQGLQFLIQYYNGEERAKGNILERFSAQQFPDLHSELNLSSLELGDSALYFCASSTTGGGLYNEQFFGPGTRLTVL.

The CDR3 coding sequence is TGTGCCAGCAGCCCGCTAGCGGGGCTTAACAATGAGCAGTTCTTC. Protein sequence: CASSPLAGLNNEQFF. V is TRBV4-2 and J is TRBJ2-1, with TRBD2 matching over 9 bases. V trimming: 4 bases; J trimming: 5 bases; junction bases outside the gene matches: 6. This CDR3 contains 15 residues. The germline CDR1 and CDR2 sequences are LGHNA and YNFKEQ.

The CDR3 reads CASSLNSRVTGELFF. The CDR3 nucleotides are TGTGCCAGCAGCTTAAACTCCCGGGTCACCGGGGAGCTGTTTTTT. The chain couples TRBV7-2 to TRBJ2-2; D uncertain. The CDR3 covers 15 residues. Germline CDR1 is SGHTA and CDR2 is FQGNSA. V was trimmed by 2 bases and J by 4 bases, leaving 11 bases between them.

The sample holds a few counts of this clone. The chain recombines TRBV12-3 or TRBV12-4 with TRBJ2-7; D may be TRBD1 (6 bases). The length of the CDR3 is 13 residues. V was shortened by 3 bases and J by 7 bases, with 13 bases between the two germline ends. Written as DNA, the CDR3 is TGTGCCAGCAGTTTTCTCACCGGGACAGAGCAGTACTTC. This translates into CASSFLTGTEQYF.

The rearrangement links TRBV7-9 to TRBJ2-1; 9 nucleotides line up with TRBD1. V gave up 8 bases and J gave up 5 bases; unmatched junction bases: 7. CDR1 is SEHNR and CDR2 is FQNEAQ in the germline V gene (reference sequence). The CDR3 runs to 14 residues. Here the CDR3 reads CASWRGQGNNEQFF. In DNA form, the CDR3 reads TGTGCCAGCTGGAGGGGACAGGGCAACAATGAGCAGTTCTTC.

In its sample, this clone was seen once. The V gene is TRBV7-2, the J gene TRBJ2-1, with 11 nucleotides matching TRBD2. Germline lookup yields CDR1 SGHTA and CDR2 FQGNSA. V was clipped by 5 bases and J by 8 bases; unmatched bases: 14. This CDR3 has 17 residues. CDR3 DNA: TGTGCCAGCAGCGGGCCCTTAGCGGGAGGGCCAAGGTATGAGCAGTTCTTC. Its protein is CASSGPLAGGPRYEQFF.

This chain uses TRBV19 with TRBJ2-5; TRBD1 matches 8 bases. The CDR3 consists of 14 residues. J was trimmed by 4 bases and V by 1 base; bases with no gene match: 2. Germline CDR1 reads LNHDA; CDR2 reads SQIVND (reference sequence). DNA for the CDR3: TGTGCCAGTAGTATAGCAGGGGGCGCAGAGACCCAGTACTTC. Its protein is CASSIAGGAETQYF.